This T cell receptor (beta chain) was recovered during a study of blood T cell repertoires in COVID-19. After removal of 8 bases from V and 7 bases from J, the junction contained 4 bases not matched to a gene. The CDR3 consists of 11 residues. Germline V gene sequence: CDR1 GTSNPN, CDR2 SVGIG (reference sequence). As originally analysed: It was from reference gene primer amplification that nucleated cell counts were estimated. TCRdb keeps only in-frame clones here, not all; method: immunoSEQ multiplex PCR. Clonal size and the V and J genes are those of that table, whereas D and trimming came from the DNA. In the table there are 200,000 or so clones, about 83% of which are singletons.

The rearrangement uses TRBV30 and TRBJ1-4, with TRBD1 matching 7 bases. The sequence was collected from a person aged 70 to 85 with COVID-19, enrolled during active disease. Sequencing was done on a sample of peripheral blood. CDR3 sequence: CAEGAGEKLFF. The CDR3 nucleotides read TGTGCCGAGGGGGCAGGTGAAAAACTGTTTTTT.